The sequence of this T cell receptor beta chain was determined in a study of cytomegalovirus exposure and HLA in healthy donors. Study-level results: In an earlier analysis, about 87% or about 30%: the productive usage of most TCR beta V segments. Differences between HLA loci emerged in a later analysis of TCR association rates, with DRB1 most and HLA-C fewest.

With 60 Vbeta and 13 Jbeta primers, the PCR was carried out. Libraries were prepared by immunoSEQ multiplex PCR; TCRdb keeps only in-frame clonotypes and omits some of them. The sample shows about 190,000 clones, roughly three quarters of them seen only once. Worth noting for this clone: Its antigen is not known.

Despite likely unrecorded immune exposures, the donors were nominally healthy at the time of sampling. Sequencing input: PBMCs. This receptor was taken from a woman aged 18-29 years in good health and CMV-seronegative.

The CDR3 is CASSLAGSTDTQYF. CDR3 sequence (DNA): TGTGCCAGCAGCTTAGCGGGGAGCACAGATACGCAGTATTTT. V and J are TRBV11-3 and TRBJ2-3; possibly TRBD2 for D (5 bases). CDR1 and CDR2 from the germline V gene are SGHNT and YENEEA. V was clipped by 1 base and J by 0 bases, with 5 bases between them. The CDR3 length is 14 residues.